Below are 16 T cell receptor beta chains sequenced from a single sample in a study of OX40 agonist ivuxolimab in advanced cancers. Clones were sequenced by immunoSEQ multiplex PCR, and TCRdb holds only the in-frame ones, with some missing. Found here are around 30,000 clones, around 80% of them singletons; the top ten hold 2.6%. Material: CD4+ or CD8+ T cells sorted from blood, obtained in a trial of the OX40 agonist ivuxolimab. The receptors derive from an adult with an advanced solid tumor such as melanoma, head and neck, liver or kidney cancer.

The gene calls are TRBV6-1 and TRBJ2-4; possibly TRBD1 or TRBD2 for D (6 bases each). The V gene's germline CDR1 is MNHNS and CDR2 SASEGT. There are 15 residues in the CDR3. V was clipped by 2 bases and J by 1 base, with 9 bases between them. The CDR3 DNA sequence: TGTGCCAGCAGTGAATTAGGGGGGGCCAAAAACATTCAGTACTTC. It translates to CASSELGGAKNIQYF.

V usage is TRBV9 and J usage is TRBJ2-1; either TRBD1 or TRBD2 may fit D (5 bases each). Germline-derived CDR1 and CDR2 are SGDLS and YYNGEE. V lost 1 base, J lost 3 bases, and 11 bases lay in between. This CDR3 has 15 amino acids. CDR3 residues: CASSVTGTHYNEQFF. For the CDR3, the DNA is TGTGCCAGCAGCGTAACCGGGACCCACTACAATGAGCAGTTCTTC.

A single count supports this clone. The chain carries TRBV6-1 and TRBJ2-2; no reliable D call. Germline assignment: CDR1 MNHNS and CDR2 SASEGT. This CDR3 region has 15 residues. V gave up 5 bases and J gave up 7 bases, with 17 bases separating them. CDR3 DNA: TGTGCCAGCAGTCCTGACTTGGGGTCGATCGGGGAGCTGTTTTTT. Translating it yields CASSPDLGSIGELFF.

This sequence joins TRBV19 and TRBJ2-3, with 14 bases fitting TRBD2. Germline CDR1 reads LNHDA; CDR2 reads SQIVND (reference sequence). This CDR3 has 18 amino acids. With 5 bases clipped from V and 0 bases from J, the junction kept 7 bases outside the gene matches. CDR3 in amino acids: CASSGTSGGHPSTDTQYF. The CDR3 nucleotides are TGTGCCAGTAGTGGGACTAGCGGGGGCCACCCTAGCACAGATACGCAGTATTTT.

CDR3 in amino acids: CASRDRGSDGYTF. In DNA form, the CDR3 reads TGTGCCAGTAGAGACCGTGGGAGCGATGGCTACACCTTC. The chain combines TRBV19 with TRBJ1-2; D not certain. Germline V gene lookup returns CDR1 LNHDA and CDR2 SQIVND (reference sequence). Trimming shortened V by 6 bases and J by 6 bases, and 14 bases separated the two germline ends. The CDR3 consists of 13 residues.

The chain has TRBV19 and TRBJ1-1, with TRBD1 as a possible D gene (6 bases). CDR3 length: 15 residues. CDR1 is LNHDA and CDR2 is SQIVND in the germline V gene (reference sequence). V was pared by 8 bases and J by 6 bases, with 22 bases between. The CDR3, as DNA: TGTGCCAGTGTCGGAGGGGCAGGGGCTCGGGCTGAAGCTTTCTTT. It codes for CASVGGAGARAEAFF.

For this clone: One end of the junction does not line up with germline, which may come from a read error. The chain uses TRBV7-9 and TRBJ2-3; maybe TRBD1 (5 bases). This CDR3 is built from 11 residues. CDR1 is SEHNR and CDR2 is FQNEAQ in the germline V gene (reference sequence). In nucleotides, the CDR3 is TGTGCCAGCAGCTTAGAACAGGCCCTGGGTTTT. Protein sequence: CASSLEQALGF.

The V and J genes are TRBV9 and TRBJ1-6; D uncertain. V was pared by 3 bases and J by 6 bases, with 13 bases between. The CDR3 consists of 15 residues. Germline values: CDR1 SGDLS, CDR2 YYNGEE. CDR3 DNA: TGTGCCAGCAGCGCGCACGGGAGTGGTAATTCACCCCTCCACTTT. It codes for CASSAHGSGNSPLHF.

The chain couples TRBV5-1 to TRBJ2-7; 10 nucleotides align to TRBD1. V gave up 4 bases and J gave up 7 bases; unmatched junction bases: 5. The V gene's germline CDR1 is SGHRS and CDR2 YFSETQ. This CDR3 contains 13 residues. CDR3 residues: CASSPGQGREQYF. DNA of the CDR3: TGCGCCAGCAGCCCGGGACAGGGGCGGGAGCAGTACTTC.

This clone was found a few times. The genes are TRBV28 and TRBJ1-2, with 7 bases that match TRBD1. CDR3 length equals 14 residues. Germline-derived CDR1 and CDR2 are MDHEN and SYDVKM. The ends lost 3 bases at V and 6 bases at J; junction bases unmatched: 7. This CDR3 is CASSLRDSWHGYTF. In nucleotides, the CDR3 is TGTGCCAGCAGTTTGAGGGACAGCTGGCATGGCTACACCTTC.

The chain has TRBV9 and TRBJ1-6, with 9 bases fitting TRBD1. The CDR3 spans 15 residues. In germline, CDR1 is SGDLS, CDR2 YYNGEE. Trimming took 4 bases from V and 7 from J; bases not matched to a gene: 6. As DNA, the CDR3 is TGTGCCAGCAGCCTGGGACAGGGTAAAAATTCACCCCTCCACTTT. Its protein product is CASSLGQGKNSPLHF. The full variable domain, rest sourced from reference TRBV9 and TRBJ1-6, is DSGVTQTPKHLITATGQRVTLRCSPRSGDLSVYWYQQSLDQGLQFLIQYYNGEERAKGNILERFSAQQFPDLHSELNLSSLELGDSALYFCASSLGQGKNSPLHFGNGTRLTVT.

The V call is TRBV7-3, the J call TRBJ1-1; D may be TRBD1 (5 bases). V lost 0 bases and J lost 5, with 13 bases in between. The CDR3 is 15 residues long. In germline, CDR1 is SGHTA, CDR2 FQGTGA. In DNA, the CDR3 is TGTGCCAGCAGCTTAACGGCGCAGGGCTGGACTGAAGCTTTCTTT. It translates to CASSLTAQGWTEAFF.

V and J are TRBV11-2 and TRBJ2-7; 7 bases are a match to TRBD1. The V gene end was trimmed by 5 bases and the J gene end by 1 base; junction bases not matched to a gene: 17. The CDR3 has 18 amino acids. Per the germline V gene, CDR1 is SGHAT and CDR2 is FQNNGV. The CDR3 spells CASSPLRRIPGQSYEQYF. The CDR3 coding sequence is TGTGCCAGCAGCCCTTTAAGGCGGATTCCGGGACAGTCCTACGAGCAGTACTTC.

This clone was counted a single time. The chain has TRBV6-1 and TRBJ1-2, with 9 nucleotides matching TRBD1. CDR1 is MNHNS, CDR2 SASEGT, per germline. The trim removed 4 bases at V and 0 bases at J, leaving 9 bases unmatched. CDR3 length: 17 amino acids. CDR3 sequence (DNA): TGTGCCAGCAGTGCCTCGACAGGGGGGGCGGCTAACTATGGCTACACCTTC. Translating it yields CASSASTGGAANYGYTF.

The chain uses TRBV27 and TRBJ1-6; D is undetermined. The CDR3 runs to 13 residues. From germline, CDR1 is MNHEY and CDR2 SMNVEV (reference sequence). V lost 4 bases to trimming and J lost 8 bases, with 9 bases between them. The DNA for the CDR3 is TGTGCCAGCAGTTCCCGACTGGATTCACCCCTCCACTTT. Encoded protein: CASSSRLDSPLHF.

The chain is built from TRBV6-5 and TRBJ1-1, with TRBD1 identical over 7 bases. There are 14 residues in the CDR3. Trimming took 5 bases from V and 0 from J; bases not matched to a gene: 3. The germline gives CDR1 MNHEY, CDR2 SVGAGI. The CDR3 DNA reads as TGTGCCAGCAGTCTCGGGACAGTGAACACTGAAGCTTTCTTT. This sequence encodes CASSLGTVNTEAFF.